This T cell receptor (beta chain) was profiled in a study of blood T cell repertoires in COVID-19. Germline CDR1 and CDR2: SGHDT and YYEEEE. The length of the CDR3 is 16 residues. V lost 2 bases, J lost 5 bases, and 10 bases stayed unmatched. The assay was immunoSEQ multiplex PCR, and TCRdb's table has in-frame clones only and misses some. This table holds about 69,000 clones, 86% found once. This receptor was obtained from a man aged 30 to 39 with acute or convalescent COVID-19. The V gene is TRBV5-6, the J gene TRBJ1-2, with 9 nucleotides matching TRBD1. The specimen was peripheral blood. CDR3 coding DNA: TGTGCCAGCAGCTTAGAAATGGACAGGGGTTGGTATGGCTACACCTTC. Its translation is CASSLEMDRGWYGYTF.